This T cell receptor (beta chain) was captured in a study of shared clonotypes between healthy human individuals. Whole-study findings and limits: Among several donors, approximately 5% of naive CD4 clonotypes were found in common.

About this clone itself: Antigen unknown.

Generated by immunoSEQ multiplex PCR, the TCRdb table keeps only in-frame clones and is missing some. The sample has about 330,000 clones, under 80% seen once. The CDR3 sequence is 13 residues long. V was clipped by 3 bases and J by 4 bases, with 9 bases between them. The germline gives CDR1 LNHDA, CDR2 SQIVND (reference sequence). The receptor's source is a man younger than 45 in good health. The sequenced material came from memory CD4+ T cells sorted from blood. The subset denotes: CD45RA-negative fraction. This chain connects TRBV19 to TRBJ2-5; D unresolved. The CDR3: CASSMMVGETQYF. In DNA form, the CDR3 reads TGTGCCAGTAGTATGATGGTTGGAGAGACCCAGTACTTC. The full variable domain, rest sourced from reference TRBV19 and TRBJ2-5, is DGGITQSPKYLFRKEGQNVTLSCEQNLNHDAMYWYRQDPGQGLRLIYYSQIVNDFQKGDIAEGYSVSREKKESFPLTVTSAQKNPTAFYLCASSMMVGETQYFGPGTRLLVL.